The 32 T cell receptor beta chains below all came from one sample that was sequenced in a study of T cell changes during pregnancy in multiple sclerosis. Clones were read by immunoSEQ multiplex PCR, and TCRdb kept only the in-frame ones, dropping some. The top ten clones hold 1.5% to 2% of a sample with approximately 47,000 clones, around 90% of them seen once. Sequenced material: peripheral blood, taken in the first trimester of pregnancy. The receptors stem from a female donor with multiple sclerosis, enrolled in a pregnancy study.

The rearrangement links TRBV5-6 to TRBJ1-2; D remains unclear. Trimming removed 4 bases at V and 8 bases at J, with 24 bases between. The CDR3 contains 16 residues. Per the germline V gene, CDR1 is SGHDT and CDR2 is YYEEEE. The CDR3: CASSPVGEGRSSGYTF. The CDR3 DNA is TGTGCCAGCAGCCCCGTCGGCGAGGGCAGAAGTAGCGGCTACACCTTC.

This chain joins TRBV6-5 and TRBJ1-6; the match to TRBD1 covers 9 bases. CDR3 size: 15 residues. Germline CDR1 and CDR2: MNHEY and SVGAGI. V lost 4 bases, J lost 5 bases, and 3 bases stayed unmatched. DNA of the CDR3: TGTGCCAGCAGTTCCAGGACAGGGGATAATTCACCCCTCCACTTT. It yields the protein CASSSRTGDNSPLHF.

This clone has just one count. The chain is built from TRBV28 and TRBJ1-6, with TRBD1 identical over 7 bases. The junction had 2 bases not matched to a gene; V was cut back by 1 base and J by 2 bases. Per germline, CDR1 MDHEN and CDR2 SYDVKM. The CDR3 runs 16 residues. The CDR3 sequence is CASSLSGGPYNSPLHF. CDR3 bases: TGTGCCAGCAGTTTATCAGGGGGACCCTATAATTCACCCCTCCACTTT.

The chain carries TRBV7-6 and TRBJ1-2; 7 bases map to TRBD1. The ends lost 5 bases at V and 5 bases at J; junction bases unmatched: 8. The CDR3 sequence is 14 residues long. Germline CDR1 is SGHVS and CDR2 is FNYEAQ. CDR3: CASSPRTGGYGYTF. CDR3 DNA sequence: TGTGCCAGCAGCCCGCGGACAGGCGGTTATGGCTACACCTTC. The variable domain in full, with the rest retrieved from reference TRBV7-6 and TRBJ1-2, is GAGVSQSPRYKVTKRGQDVALRCDPISGHVSLYWYRQALGQGPEFLTYFNYEAQQDKSGLPNDRFSAERPEGSISTLTIQRTEQRDSAMYRCASSPRTGGYGYTFGSGTRLTVV.

The chain joins TRBV15 to TRBJ2-3; the D gene is possibly TRBD1 (6 bases). V was clipped by 3 bases and J by 1 base, with 11 bases between them. Germline loops: CDR1 LNHNV, CDR2 YYDKDF (reference sequence). CDR3 length: 15 residues. CDR3 sequence: CATSRGAGGTDTQYF. CDR3 in DNA: TGTGCCACCAGCAGGGGGGCAGGGGGCACAGATACGCAGTATTTT.

V and J are TRBV28 and TRBJ1-2; 7 bases are a match to TRBD1. The length of the CDR3 is 16 residues. The germline V gene encodes CDR1 MDHEN and CDR2 SYDVKM. The ends lost 4 bases at V and 8 bases at J; junction bases unmatched: 16. The CDR3 sequence is CASSSLPLTGLLGYTF. The CDR3 DNA reads TGTGCCAGCAGTTCACTACCCCTGACAGGGCTTCTAGGCTACACCTTC.

This clone was seen once. The chain combines TRBV18 with TRBJ2-7, with D possibly matching TRBD2 (5 bases). From germline, CDR1 is KGHSH and CDR2 LQKENI. The CDR3 has 14 residues. Trimming took off 8 bases at V and 1 base at J, with 15 bases between the two ends. CDR3 in DNA: TGTGCCAGCACCCCGGAGGACCCATCCTACGAGCAGTACTTC. Translated, it gives CASTPEDPSYEQYF.

This chain joins TRBV27 and TRBJ1-1; 7 nucleotides match TRBD1. The germline V gene encodes CDR1 MNHEY and CDR2 SMNVEV (reference sequence). The CDR3 is made up of 14 amino acids. V gave up 0 bases and J gave up 6 bases; unmatched junction bases: 4. The CDR3 nucleotides read TGTGCCAGCAGTTTATCATGGACAGGCTCTGAAGCTTTCTTT. Protein sequence: CASSLSWTGSEAFF.

On this clone: Other DNA sequences within the sample encode an identical CDR3. V gene TRBV5-1 combines with J gene TRBJ2-1; D not certain. V was pared by 2 bases and J by 0 bases, with 9 bases between. The CDR3 loop spans 15 amino acids. Germline-derived CDR1 and CDR2 are SGHRS and YFSETQ. In DNA, the CDR3 is TGCGCCAGCAGCTTTACAGAAAGCTCCTACAATGAGCAGTTCTTC. The encoded protein is CASSFTESSYNEQFF.

The chain combines TRBV5-1 with TRBJ1-2; the match to TRBD1 covers 7 bases. Germline CDR1 SGHRS, CDR2 YFSETQ. This CDR3 region has 14 residues. The ends lost 5 bases at V and 2 bases at J; junction bases unmatched: 6. This CDR3 reads CASRSLRGNYGYTF. CDR3 DNA sequence: TGCGCCAGCAGGTCCCTCAGGGGGAACTATGGCTACACCTTC.

The chain joins TRBV9 to TRBJ1-6; D perhaps matches TRBD1 (6 bases). The CDR3 length is 15 residues. Per germline, CDR1 SGDLS and CDR2 YYNGEE. V lost 4 bases and J 9 bases, leaving 17 bases between the germline ends. CDR3 sequence: CASSPGGALGSPLHF. For the CDR3, the DNA is TGTGCCAGCAGCCCGGGGGGGGCCCTGGGTTCACCCCTCCACTTT.

This chain joins TRBV7-9 and TRBJ2-4; weak D call: TRBD2 (6 bases). V gave up 2 bases and J gave up 8 bases, with 13 bases separating them. This CDR3 has 14 amino acids. Germline V CDR1 and CDR2: SEHNR, FQNEAQ (reference sequence). The CDR3 here is CASSLYGGEDIQYF. The CDR3 bases are TGTGCCAGCAGCTTATACGGGGGTGAGGACATTCAGTACTTC.

The rearrangement uses TRBV10-3 and TRBJ2-7; TRBD1 is a possible D gene (7 bases). The CDR3 covers 14 residues. V lost 10 bases, J lost 2 bases, and 18 bases lay in between. The V gene's germline CDR1 is ENHRY and CDR2 SYGVKD. The CDR3 DNA reads TGTGCCACCCACGTAGGAGGGGGCCCCTACGAGCAGTACTTC. As protein: CATHVGGGPYEQYF.

This chain uses TRBV5-5 with TRBJ1-2; D is uncertain. Germline lookup yields CDR1 SGHKS and CDR2 YYEKEE (reference sequence). The V and J ends lost 4 bases and 6 bases respectively, with 16 bases between them. CDR3 size: 14 residues. The CDR3 here is CASSRTVNYHGYTF. CDR3 in DNA: TGTGCCAGCAGCCGGACTGTCAACTATCATGGCTACACCTTC.

The chain couples TRBV25-1 to TRBJ1-2, with D possibly being TRBD1 (6 bases). Germline assignment: CDR1 MGHDK and CDR2 SYGVNS. V dropped 1 base and J dropped 4 bases, with 10 bases sitting between them. The CDR3 spans 14 residues. CDR3 DNA: TGTGCCAGCAGTGAATTGGGGGCGTCCTATGGCTACACCTTC. Residues: CASSELGASYGYTF.

The V call is TRBV4-3, the J call TRBJ1-2, with D maybe TRBD1 (5 bases). The CDR3 runs 15 residues. The V gene lost 0 bases and the J gene lost 7 bases, with 15 bases spanning the gap. The germline V gene has CDR1 LGHNA and CDR2 YSLEER. The CDR3 is CASSQDRGGELGYTF. CDR3 DNA sequence: TGCGCCAGCAGCCAAGATAGAGGAGGGGAACTTGGCTACACCTTC.

The chain couples TRBV14 to TRBJ2-7, with D maybe TRBD1 (6 bases). CDR1 is SGHDN, CDR2 FVKESK, per germline. The CDR3 is 14 residues long. Trimming cost V 4 bases and J 3 bases, with 13 bases left between them. The CDR3 region has the DNA TGTGCCAGCAGCCGGAATCAGGGGAGCTACGAGCAGTACTTC. Translation gives CASSRNQGSYEQYF. Variable domain in full (rest from reference TRBV14 and TRBJ2-7): EAGVTQFPSHSVIEKGQTVTLRCDPISGHDNLYWYRRVMGKEIKFLLHFVKESKQDESGMPNNRFLAERTGGTYSTLKVQPAELEDSGVYFCASSRNQGSYEQYFGPGTRLTVT.

The CDR3 coding sequence is TGTGCCAGTAGTATAATACTCGGGTTGAACACTGAAGCTTTCTTT. It specifies CASSIILGLNTEAFF. The chain links TRBV19 to TRBJ1-1; D is uncertain. CDR3 length: 15 amino acids. The germline gives CDR1 LNHDA, CDR2 SQIVND (reference sequence). V was cut by 2 bases and J by 0 bases, with 10 bases left in between.

The V gene is TRBV25-1, the J gene TRBJ2-1; 7 positions agree with TRBD2. CDR1 is MGHDK and CDR2 is SYGVNS in the germline V gene. The ends lost 4 bases at V and 6 bases at J; junction bases unmatched: 3. The CDR3 sequence is 13 residues long. In DNA form, the CDR3 reads TGTGCCAGCAGTGGGGCGGGAGTCAATGAGCAGTTCTTC. It specifies CASSGAGVNEQFF. Full variable domain (missing parts from reference TRBV25-1 and TRBJ2-1): EADIYQTPRYLVIGTGKKITLECSQTMGHDKMYWYQQDPGMELHLIHYSYGVNSTEKGDLSSESTVSRIRTEHFPLTLESARPSHTSQYLCASSGAGVNEQFFGPGTRLTVL.

This rearrangement joins TRBV5-1 to TRBJ1-5, with a tentative D call TRBD1 (6 bases). Germline CDR1 is SGHRS and CDR2 is YFSETQ. Trimming took 4 bases from V and 2 from J, leaving 19 bases between them. The CDR3 totals 17 residues. The CDR3 loop reads CASSPTGTGMGNQPQHF. In DNA, the CDR3 is TGCGCCAGCAGCCCGACCGGAACAGGGATGGGCAATCAGCCCCAGCATTTT.

V gene TRBV15 combines with J gene TRBJ1-1, with 7 nucleotides matching TRBD1. From germline, CDR1 is LNHNV and CDR2 YYDKDF (reference sequence). The V and J ends lost 4 bases and 5 bases, in that order; junction bases with no gene match: 7. This CDR3 is 14 amino acids long. The DNA for the CDR3 is TGTGCCACCAGCAACTTCCCACAGGGGACTGAAGCTTTCTTT. It yields the protein CATSNFPQGTEAFF. Supplemented by reference TRBV15 and TRBJ1-1, the full variable domain reads DAMVIQNPRYQVTQFGKPVTLSCSQTLNHNVMYWYQQKSSQAPKLLFHYYDKDFNNEADTPDNFQSRRPNTSFCFLDIRSPGLGDTAMYLCATSNFPQGTEAFFGQGTRLTVV.

The CDR3 DNA reads as TGTGCCACCAGCAGAGACCGACCTAATGCGGAACTCAATGAAAAACTGTTTTTT. This translates into CATSRDRPNAELNEKLFF. This chain joins TRBV15 and TRBJ1-4; no firm D call. The CDR3 loop spans 18 amino acids. CDR1 is LNHNV and CDR2 is YYDKDF in the germline V gene (reference sequence). The V and J ends lost 0 bases and 5 bases respectively, with 19 bases between them. The complete variable domain, with remaining parts taken from reference TRBV15 and TRBJ1-4, reads DAMVIQNPRYQVTQFGKPVTLSCSQTLNHNVMYWYQQKSSQAPKLLFHYYDKDFNNEADTPDNFQSRRPNTSFCFLDIRSPGLGDTAMYLCATSRDRPNAELNEKLFFGSGTQLSVL.

The chain is built from TRBV5-6 and TRBJ2-7, with a possible D match to TRBD1 (6 bases). Germline-derived CDR1 and CDR2 are SGHDT and YYEEEE. The CDR3 is 14 residues long. The ends were cut back, 6 bases at V and 4 bases at J, with 17 bases in the middle. CDR3: CASNRYSRGYEQYF. CDR3 DNA sequence: TGTGCCAGCAACCGCTACTCTAGGGGGTACGAGCAGTACTTC. Drawing the rest from reference TRBV5-6 and TRBJ2-7, the complete variable domain is DAGVTQSPTHLIKTRGQQVTLRCSPKSGHDTVSWYQQALGQGPQFIFQYYEEEERQRGNFPDRFSGHQFPNYSSELNVNALLLGDSALYLCASNRYSRGYEQYFGPGTRLTVT.

This chain connects TRBV19 to TRBJ1-1; D is uncertain. The V end lost 3 bases, the J end lost 8 bases, and 10 bases lay between the germline ends. CDR3 length: 12 residues. Germline V gene sequence: CDR1 LNHDA, CDR2 SQIVND (reference sequence). The DNA of the CDR3 is TGTGCCAGTAGTATCTTAGGAGGGGAAGCTTTCTTT. Its translation is CASSILGGEAFF.

V and J are TRBV27 and TRBJ2-5, with a weak D call TRBD1 (5 bases). V lost 6 bases and J 1 base, leaving 9 bases between the germline ends. This CDR3 has 13 residues. The germline gives CDR1 MNHEY, CDR2 SMNVEV (reference sequence). The CDR3 DNA reads TGTGCCAGCAGGACGGACACCCAAGAGACCCAGTACTTC. Encoded protein: CASRTDTQETQYF.

The chain is built from TRBV7-2 and TRBJ2-7; 7 nucleotides align to TRBD2. J was trimmed by 11 bases and V by 5 bases; bases with no gene match: 12. This CDR3 has 13 amino acids. Germline CDR1 reads SGHTA; CDR2 reads FQGNSA. CDR3 sequence: CASSAGRGVLKYF. In DNA, the CDR3 is TGTGCCAGCAGCGCCGGCCGGGGGGTACTGAAGTACTTC.

The V gene is TRBV19, the J gene TRBJ1-1; weak D call: TRBD1 (5 bases). The CDR3 totals 10 residues. V shed 4 bases and J shed 9 bases, with 6 bases lying between them. Germline loops: CDR1 LNHDA, CDR2 SQIVND (reference sequence). CDR3 DNA: TGTGCCAGTAGTACAGGGCAAGCTTTCTTT. It translates to CASSTGQAFF.

The rearrangement uses TRBV9 and TRBJ1-3; TRBD1 is a possible D gene (6 bases). The CDR3 length is 15 residues. Germline V gene lookup returns CDR1 SGDLS and CDR2 YYNGEE. Between the trimmed V and J ends, which lost 4 bases and 4 bases, there was a span of 15 bases. The CDR3 here is CASSPNHGQGNTIYF. The CDR3 bases are TGTGCCAGCAGCCCTAACCACGGACAGGGAAACACCATATATTTT.

The V and J genes are TRBV6-5 and TRBJ1-5; D is ambiguous. Trimming stripped 8 bases from V and 11 bases from J, with 16 bases between. The CDR3 runs to 12 residues. Germline loops: CDR1 MNHEY, CDR2 SVGAGI. The CDR3 DNA sequence: TGTGCCAGCGGGCCCATTTCCGGGACCCAGCATTTT. Amino acid sequence: CASGPISGTQHF.

V usage is TRBV11-2 and J usage is TRBJ2-2; the D gene is possibly TRBD1 (5 bases). V was cut by 0 bases and J by 1 base, with 12 bases left in between. The germline V gene encodes CDR1 SGHAT and CDR2 FQNNGV. This CDR3 is 17 amino acids long. CDR3 amino acids: CASSLDGRQLNTGELFF. The CDR3 region has the DNA TGTGCCAGCAGCTTAGATGGGCGACAGCTGAACACCGGGGAGCTGTTTTTT.

This clone was recorded only once. The V call is TRBV2, the J call TRBJ2-1; 8 positions match TRBD2. V was clipped by 4 bases and J by 3 bases; unmatched bases: 2. This CDR3 has 14 residues. Germline CDR1 reads SNHLY; CDR2 reads FYNNEI. CDR3 DNA sequence: TGTGCCAGCAGTGTCAGCGGGGGCTACAATGAGCAGTTCTTC. Translation gives CASSVSGGYNEQFF.

V is TRBV18 and J is TRBJ2-1; possibly TRBD2 for D (5 bases). The CDR3 consists of 13 residues. Germline CDR1 is KGHSH and CDR2 is LQKENI. Trimming pared 3 bases from V and 15 bases from J, leaving 18 bases between. Here the CDR3 DNA reads TGTGCCAGCTCACCGGACGGGGTTGGTGGTACGTTCTTC. This codes for CASSPDGVGGTFF.